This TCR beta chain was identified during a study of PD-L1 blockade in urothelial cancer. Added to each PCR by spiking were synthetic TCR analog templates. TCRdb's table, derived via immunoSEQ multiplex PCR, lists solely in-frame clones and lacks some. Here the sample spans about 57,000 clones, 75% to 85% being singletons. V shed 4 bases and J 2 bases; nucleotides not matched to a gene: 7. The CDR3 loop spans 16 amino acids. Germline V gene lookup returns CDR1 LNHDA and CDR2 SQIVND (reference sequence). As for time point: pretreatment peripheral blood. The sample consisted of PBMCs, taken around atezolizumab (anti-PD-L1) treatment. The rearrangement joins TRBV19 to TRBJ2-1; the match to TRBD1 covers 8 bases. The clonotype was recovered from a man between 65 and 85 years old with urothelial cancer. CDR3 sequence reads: CASSRNRGATYNEQFF. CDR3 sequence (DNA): TGTGCCAGTAGTAGAAACAGGGGGGCGACCTACAATGAGCAGTTCTTC.